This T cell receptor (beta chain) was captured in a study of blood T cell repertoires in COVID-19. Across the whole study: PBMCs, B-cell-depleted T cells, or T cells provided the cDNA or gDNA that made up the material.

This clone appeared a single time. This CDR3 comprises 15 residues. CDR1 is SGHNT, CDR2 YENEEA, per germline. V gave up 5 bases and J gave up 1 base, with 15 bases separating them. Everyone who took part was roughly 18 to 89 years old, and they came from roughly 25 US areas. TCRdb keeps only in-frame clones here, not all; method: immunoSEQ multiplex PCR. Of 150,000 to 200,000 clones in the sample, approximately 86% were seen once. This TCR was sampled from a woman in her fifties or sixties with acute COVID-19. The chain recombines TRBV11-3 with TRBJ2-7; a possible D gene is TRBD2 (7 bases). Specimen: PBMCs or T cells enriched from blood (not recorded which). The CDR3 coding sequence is TGTGCCAGCAGCCCGGGGGGCGCGGGGTCCTACGAGCAGTACTTC. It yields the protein CASSPGGAGSYEQYF.